This TCR beta chain appears in the sequencing data of a study of T cells after somatic rescue of genetic block. Data came from immunoSEQ multiplex PCR; TCRdb stores just in-frame clones and leaves some out. The sample has approximately 14,000 clones; approximately 75% are singletons. After removal of 0 bases from V and 2 bases from J, the junction contained 7 bases not matched to a gene. The CDR3 contains 18 residues. From germline, CDR1 is MGHRA and CDR2 YSYEKL. Source material: peripheral blood mononuclear cells (PBMCs). V is TRBV4-1 and J is TRBJ1-3; 10 bases are a match to TRBD1. The sequence came from a man aged 18 to 30. CDR3 loop: CASSQDWDRGLAGNTIYF. CDR3 nucleotides: TGCGCCAGCAGCCAAGATTGGGACAGGGGATTAGCTGGAAACACCATATATTTT.